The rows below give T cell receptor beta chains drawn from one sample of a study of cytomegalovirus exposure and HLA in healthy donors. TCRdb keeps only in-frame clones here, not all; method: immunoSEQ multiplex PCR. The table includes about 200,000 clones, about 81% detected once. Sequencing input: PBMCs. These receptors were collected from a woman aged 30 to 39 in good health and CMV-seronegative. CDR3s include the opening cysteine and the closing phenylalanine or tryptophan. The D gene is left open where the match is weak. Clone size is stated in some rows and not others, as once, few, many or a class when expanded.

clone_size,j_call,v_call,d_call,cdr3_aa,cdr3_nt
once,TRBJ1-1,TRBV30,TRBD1,CAWETGGAEAFF,TGTGCCTGGGAGACAGGGGGAGCTGAAGCTTTCTTT
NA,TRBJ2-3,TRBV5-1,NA,CASSLASSTDTQYF,TGCGCCAGCAGCTTGGCCTCGAGCACAGATACGCAGTATTTT
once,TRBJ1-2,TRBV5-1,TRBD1,CASSPRTGGNGYTF,TGCGCCAGCAGCCCCCGGACAGGGGGCAATGGCTACACCTTC
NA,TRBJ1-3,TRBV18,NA,CASSPAAGRGNTIYF,TGTGCCAGCTCACCCGCAGCGGGGAGAGGAAACACCATATATTTT
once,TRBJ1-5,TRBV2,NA,CASSGSRGPSNQPQHF,TGTGCCAGCAGTGGATCCAGGGGACCGAGCAATCAGCCCCAGCATTTT
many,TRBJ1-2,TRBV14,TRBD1,CASSQGPGQGANYGYTF,TGTGCCAGCAGCCAAGGTCCGGGACAGGGGGCTAACTATGGCTACACCTTC
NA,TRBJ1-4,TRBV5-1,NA,CASSLTGLATNEKLFF,TGCGCCAGCAGCTTAACAGGGCTAGCAACTAATGAAAAACTGTTTTTT
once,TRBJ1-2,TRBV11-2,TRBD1,CASSLGTGDGYTF,TGTGCCAGCAGCTTAGGGACAGGCGATGGCTACACCTTC
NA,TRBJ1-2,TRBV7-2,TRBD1,CASSPRQGGLYGYTF,TGTGCCAGCAGCCCCCGACAGGGAGGTCTATATGGCTACACCTTC
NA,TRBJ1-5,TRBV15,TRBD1,CATKNSGTGGHQPQHF,TGTGCCACCAAAAATTCCGGGACAGGGGGACATCAGCCCCAGCATTTT
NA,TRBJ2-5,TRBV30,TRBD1,CAWSVQGPETQYF,TGTGCCTGGAGTGTACAGGGGCCAGAGACCCAGTACTTC
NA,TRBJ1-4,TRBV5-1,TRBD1,CASSETGLTNEKLFF,TGCGCCAGCAGCGAGACAGGGTTGACTAATGAAAAACTGTTTTTT
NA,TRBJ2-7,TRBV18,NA,CASSPQGKSYEQYF,TGTGCCAGCTCACCACAGGGGAAATCCTACGAGCAGTACTTC
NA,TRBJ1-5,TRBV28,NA,CASSLGRDQPQHF,TGTGCCAGCAGTTTGGGCAGAGATCAGCCCCAGCATTTT
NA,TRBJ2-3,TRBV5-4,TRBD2,CASSTGLAGSTDTQYF,TGTGCCAGCAGCACGGGACTAGCGGGGTCCACAGATACGCAGTATTTT
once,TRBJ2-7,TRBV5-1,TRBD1,CASSTGQEAEQYF,TGCGCCAGCAGCACGGGACAGGAGGCCGAGCAGTACTTC
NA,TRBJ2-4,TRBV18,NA,CASSPDSNIQYF,TGTGCCAGCTCCCCGGACAGTAACATTCAGTACTTC
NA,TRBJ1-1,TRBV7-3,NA,CASTEESGKTEAFF,TGTGCCAGCACCGAAGAGTCCGGGAAAACTGAAGCTTTCTTT
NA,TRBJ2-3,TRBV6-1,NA,CASSDPGQRSTDTQYF,TGTGCCAGCAGTGACCCCGGACAGAGAAGCACAGATACGCAGTATTTT
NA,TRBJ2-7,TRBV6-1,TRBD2,CASSEAQLADLYEQYF,TGTGCCAGCAGTGAAGCGCAACTAGCGGACCTCTACGAGCAGTACTTC
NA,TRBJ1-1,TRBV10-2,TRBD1,CASEGQGGGTEAFF,TGCGCCAGCGAGGGACAGGGCGGGGGGACTGAAGCTTTCTTT
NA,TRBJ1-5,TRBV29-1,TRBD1,CSVGGTGNQPQHF,TGCAGCGTTGGGGGGACAGGCAATCAGCCCCAGCATTTT
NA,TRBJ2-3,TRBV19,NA,CASSMGHRTDTQYF,TGTGCCAGTAGTATGGGACATCGCACAGATACGCAGTATTTT
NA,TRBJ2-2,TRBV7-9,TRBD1,CAHLRTGGVNTGELFF,TGTGCCCACCTCCGAACAGGGGGCGTTAACACCGGGGAGCTGTTTTTT
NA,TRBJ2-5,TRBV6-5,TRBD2,CASRQTGGQYF,TGTGCCAGCAGGCAAACGGGAGGCCAGTACTTC
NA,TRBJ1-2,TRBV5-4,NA,CASSSPGGNGYTF,TGTGCCAGCAGCTCCCCCGGAGGTAATGGCTACACCTTC
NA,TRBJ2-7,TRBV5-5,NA,CASSLFYHTDEQYF,TGTGCCAGCAGCTTGTTTTACCATACGGACGAGCAGTACTTC
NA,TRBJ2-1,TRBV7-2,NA,CASSLGGRGNEQFF,TGTGCCAGCAGCTTAGGGGGGCGAGGCAATGAGCAGTTCTTC
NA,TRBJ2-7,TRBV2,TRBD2,CASSGWLAGDKYEQYF,TGTGCCAGCAGTGGGTGGCTAGCGGGAGACAAGTACGAGCAGTACTTC
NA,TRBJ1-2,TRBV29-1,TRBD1,CSGGQAGGYTF,TGCAGCGGGGGACAGGCTGGTGGCTACACCTTC
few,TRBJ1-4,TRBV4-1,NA,CASSTSTNINEKLFF,TGCGCCAGCAGCACCTCGACAAACATCAATGAAAAACTGTTTTTT
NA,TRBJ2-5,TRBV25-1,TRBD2,CASRAGAETQYF,TGTGCCAGCAGAGCGGGGGCGGAGACCCAGTACTTC
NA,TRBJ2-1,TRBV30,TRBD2,CAWRLAGDIDEQFF,TGTGCCTGGAGACTAGCGGGAGATATAGATGAGCAGTTCTTC
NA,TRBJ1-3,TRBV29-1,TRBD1,CSGMTGSGNTIYF,TGCAGCGGCATGACAGGGTCTGGAAACACCATATATTTT
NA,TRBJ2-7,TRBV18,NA,CASSRGLPYEQYF,TGTGCCAGCTCAAGGGGACTTCCCTACGAGCAGTACTTC
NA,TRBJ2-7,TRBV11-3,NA,CASSLGGSYEQYF,TGTGCCAGCAGCTTAGGTGGGAGCTACGAGCAGTACTTC
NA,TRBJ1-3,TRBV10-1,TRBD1,CASSADREGRGSGNTIYF,TGCGCCAGCAGTGCGGACAGGGAAGGGAGAGGATCTGGAAACACCATATATTTT
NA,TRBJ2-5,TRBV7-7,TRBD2,CASSPSAGGVETQYF,TGTGCCAGCAGCCCCAGTGCGGGAGGTGTGGAGACCCAGTACTTC
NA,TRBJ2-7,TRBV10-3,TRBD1,CAISRLLGTGNEQYF,TGTGCCATCAGTAGACTCCTCGGGACAGGGAACGAGCAGTACTTC
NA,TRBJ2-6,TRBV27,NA,CASSLGFPSGANVLTF,TGTGCCAGCAGTTTAGGCTTCCCATCTGGGGCCAACGTCCTGACTTTC
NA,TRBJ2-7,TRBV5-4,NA,CASSVDSYEQYF,TGTGCCAGCAGCGTGGACAGCTACGAGCAGTACTTC
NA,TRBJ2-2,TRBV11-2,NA,CASSLRRAGELFF,TGTGCCAGCAGCTTACGCAGGGCCGGGGAGCTGTTTTTT
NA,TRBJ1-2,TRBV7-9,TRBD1,CASSQTGVDYGYTF,TGTGCCAGCAGCCAGACAGGGGTAGACTATGGCTACACCTTC
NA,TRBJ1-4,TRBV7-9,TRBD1,CASSLQGAANEKLFF,TGTGCCAGCAGCTTACAGGGGGCGGCTAATGAAAAACTGTTTTTT
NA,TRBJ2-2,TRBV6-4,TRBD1,CASSDSGTGGSGELFF,TGTGCCAGCAGTGACTCCGGGACAGGGGGTTCCGGGGAGCTGTTTTTT
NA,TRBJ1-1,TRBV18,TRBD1,CASSPVGGVSGAFF,TGTGCCAGCTCACCAGTAGGGGGCGTATCGGGAGCTTTCTTT